Here is one T cell receptor (beta chain) with its context. Its antigen remains unknown. The sample contains more than one DNA sequence encoding this CDR3. This specimen belongs to a study of shared clonotypes between healthy human individuals. The study's findings and limits: Donors were few, which limited the genetic and exposure-history diversity represented. Naive subsets generally had larger estimated richness than memory subsets. Large sequencing depth failed to make sorted-subset sequencing complete, rarefaction showed.

The trim removed 3 bases at V and 4 bases at J, leaving 5 bases unmatched. The CDR3 sequence is 15 residues long. The germline V gene has CDR1 LNHNV and CDR2 YYDKDF (reference sequence). The data were produced by immunoSEQ multiplex PCR, yet TCRdb's version contains in-frame clones alone and is incomplete. There are approximately 1.9 million clones in the sample; roughly 95% occur only once, and more than 1.5% lies in the top ten. CD45RO negativity and positive selection for CCR7 defined naive CD8 cells, a population that excluded terminally differentiated effector memory CD45RA+ cells. The receptor's source is a man aged 18 to 35 in good health. Some clones in this sample may be carry-over from other donors' samples. The chain combines TRBV15 with TRBJ2-5; 10 nucleotides align to TRBD2. The sequenced sample consisted of naive CD8+ T cells from PBMCs. The chain's CDR3 is CATSRLAGVGETQYF. The CDR3, as DNA: TGTGCCACCAGCAGGCTAGCGGGAGTAGGAGAGACCCAGTACTTC.